This T cell receptor (beta chain) was sequenced for a study of T cells in Graves' hyperthyroidism and ophthalmopathy. In the study overall: Upon initial diagnosis and before any treatment, peripheral blood was collected. Notes on the study in general: The model foresaw ophthalmopathy a median roughly 6.5 months prior to onset.

Stable Graves' hyperthyroidism denoted no ophthalmopathy progression over 18 months. The TCR beta CDR3 regions underwent amplification using RNA transcripts as the source. With the HTBI primer set, the TCR CDR3 went through a first round of RT-PCR. TCRdb passed the multiplex PCR reads through MiXCR, listing each CDR3 protein once. The sample has 400,000 to 600,000 distinct CDR3 sequences, roughly 20% seen once; the top ten hold 26%. Per germline, CDR1 SGHKS and CDR2 YYEKEE (reference sequence). The CDR3 is made up of 13 amino acids. Trimming took off 0 bases at V and 7 bases at J, with 10 bases between the two ends. This clonotype has a handful of counts. Its antigen remains unidentified.

Sequenced material: blood. The source is a man younger than 30 with Graves' hyperthyroidism. J is TRBJ1-1 and V is TRBV5-5; D gene ambiguous. The CDR3 DNA is TGTGCCAGCAGCTTGGCTTTACCAGGTGAAGCTTTCTTT. This translates into CASSLALPGEAFF.